The source of this T cell receptor beta chain is a study of T-cell reconstitution after alpha-beta-depleted transplantation in children. Study-wide results and caveats: By about two months after transplant, alpha-beta T cells reportedly arose from several hundred graft clones that had expanded.

The TCRbeta library incorporated unique molecular identifiers. TCRdb fed the PCR reads into MiXCR, producing one record per CDR3 protein. Of about 90,000 distinct CDR3 sequences in the sample, roughly 15% were seen once. Germline-derived CDR1 and CDR2 are SGHTA and FQGNSA. This CDR3 has 13 amino acids. Trimming removed 5 bases from V and 14 bases from J; junction bases left unmatched: 9. Points on this clonotype: Antigen specificity is unknown.

The material sequenced was PBMCs, mostly from graft donor cells, taken 180 days after TCRalphabeta/CD19-depleted stem cell transplant. The TCR comes from a male patient between 2 and 10 years old who had a stem cell transplant for acute lymphoblastic leukemia, so the T cells may come from the graft donor. The chain carries TRBV7-2 and TRBJ1-6; 7 positions agree with TRBD1. For the CDR3, the DNA is TGTGCCAGCAGCCCCAACAGGGGACTGACCCTCCACTTT. Translating gives CASSPNRGLTLHF.